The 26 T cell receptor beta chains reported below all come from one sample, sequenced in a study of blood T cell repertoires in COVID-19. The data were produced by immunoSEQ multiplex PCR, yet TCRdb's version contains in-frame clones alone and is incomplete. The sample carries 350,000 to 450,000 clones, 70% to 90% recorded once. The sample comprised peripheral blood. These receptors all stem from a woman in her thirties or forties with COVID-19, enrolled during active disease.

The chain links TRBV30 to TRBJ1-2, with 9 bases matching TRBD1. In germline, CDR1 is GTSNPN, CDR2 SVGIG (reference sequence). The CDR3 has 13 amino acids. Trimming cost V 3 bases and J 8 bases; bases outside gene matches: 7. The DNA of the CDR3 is TGTGCCTGGAGCCTTGGGACAGGGAGAGGCTACACCTTC. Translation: CAWSLGTGRGYTF.

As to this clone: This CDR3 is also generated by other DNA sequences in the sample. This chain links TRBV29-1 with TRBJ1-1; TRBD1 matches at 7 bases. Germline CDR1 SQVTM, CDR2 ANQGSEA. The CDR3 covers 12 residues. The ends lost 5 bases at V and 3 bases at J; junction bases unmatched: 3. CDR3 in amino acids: CSVSRGDTEAFF. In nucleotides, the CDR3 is TGCAGCGTTTCCAGGGGGGACACTGAAGCTTTCTTT.

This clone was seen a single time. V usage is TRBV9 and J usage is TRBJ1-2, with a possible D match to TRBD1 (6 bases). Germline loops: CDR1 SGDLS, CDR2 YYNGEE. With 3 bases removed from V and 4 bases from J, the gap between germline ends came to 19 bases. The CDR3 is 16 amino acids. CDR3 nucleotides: TGTGCCAGCAGCGCCAGCCCCACAGGGATTCTCTATGGCTACACCTTC. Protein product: CASSASPTGILYGYTF.

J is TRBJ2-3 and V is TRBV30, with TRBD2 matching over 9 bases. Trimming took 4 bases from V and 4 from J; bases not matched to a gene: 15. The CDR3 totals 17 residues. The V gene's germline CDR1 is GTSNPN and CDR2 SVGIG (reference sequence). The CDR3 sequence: CAWKPARRAGGPDTQYF. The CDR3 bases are TGTGCCTGGAAGCCCGCCCGGCGAGCGGGAGGTCCAGATACGCAGTATTTT.

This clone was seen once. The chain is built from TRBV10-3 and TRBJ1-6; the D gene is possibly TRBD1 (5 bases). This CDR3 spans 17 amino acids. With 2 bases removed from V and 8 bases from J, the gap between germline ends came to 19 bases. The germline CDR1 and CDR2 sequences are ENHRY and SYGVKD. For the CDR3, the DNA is TGTGCCATCAGTGAGACCGGGACGTTGGGAGGGTATTCACCCCTCCACTTT. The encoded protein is CAISETGTLGGYSPLHF.

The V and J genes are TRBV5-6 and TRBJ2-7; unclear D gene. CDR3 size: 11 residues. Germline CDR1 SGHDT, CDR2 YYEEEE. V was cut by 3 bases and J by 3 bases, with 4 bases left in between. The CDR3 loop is CASSSGYEQYF. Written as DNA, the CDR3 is TGTGCCAGCAGCTCAGGCTACGAGCAGTACTTC. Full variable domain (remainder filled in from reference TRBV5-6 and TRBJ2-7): DAGVTQSPTHLIKTRGQQVTLRCSPKSGHDTVSWYQQALGQGPQFIFQYYEEEERQRGNFPDRFSGHQFPNYSSELNVNALLLGDSALYLCASSSGYEQYFGPGTRLTVT.

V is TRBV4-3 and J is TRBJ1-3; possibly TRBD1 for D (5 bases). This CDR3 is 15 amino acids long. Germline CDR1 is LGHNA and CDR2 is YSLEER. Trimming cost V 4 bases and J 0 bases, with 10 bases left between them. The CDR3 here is CASSPHRFSGNTIYF. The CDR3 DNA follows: TGCGCCAGCAGCCCACACAGGTTCTCTGGAAACACCATATATTTT.

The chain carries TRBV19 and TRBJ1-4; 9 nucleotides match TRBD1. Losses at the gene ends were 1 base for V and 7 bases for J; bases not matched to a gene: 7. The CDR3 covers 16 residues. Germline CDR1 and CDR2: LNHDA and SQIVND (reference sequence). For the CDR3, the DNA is TGTGCCAGTAGTATAGCCCCACAGGGGGCGACTGAAAAACTGTTTTTT. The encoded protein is CASSIAPQGATEKLFF.

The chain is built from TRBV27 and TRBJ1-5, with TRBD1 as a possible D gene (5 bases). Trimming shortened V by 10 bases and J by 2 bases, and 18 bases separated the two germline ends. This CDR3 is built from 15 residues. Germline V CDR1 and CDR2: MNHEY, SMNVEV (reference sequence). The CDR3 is CATARTRDGNQPQHF. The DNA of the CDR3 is TGTGCCACCGCCCGTACCAGGGATGGCAATCAGCCCCAGCATTTT.

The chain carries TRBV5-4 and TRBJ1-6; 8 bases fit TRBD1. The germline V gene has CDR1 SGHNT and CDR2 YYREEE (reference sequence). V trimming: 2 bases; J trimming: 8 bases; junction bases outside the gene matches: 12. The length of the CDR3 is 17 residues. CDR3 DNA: TGTGCCAGCAGCTTACACAAAGGACAGGGAGGGGATTCACCCCTCCACTTT. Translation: CASSLHKGQGGDSPLHF.

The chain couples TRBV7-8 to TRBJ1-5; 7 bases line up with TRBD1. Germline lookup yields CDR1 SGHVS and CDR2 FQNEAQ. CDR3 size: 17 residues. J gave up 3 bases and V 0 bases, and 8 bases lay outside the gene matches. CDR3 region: CASSLARDSRPNQPQHF. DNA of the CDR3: TGTGCCAGCAGCTTAGCGCGGGACAGCCGCCCCAATCAGCCCCAGCATTTT.

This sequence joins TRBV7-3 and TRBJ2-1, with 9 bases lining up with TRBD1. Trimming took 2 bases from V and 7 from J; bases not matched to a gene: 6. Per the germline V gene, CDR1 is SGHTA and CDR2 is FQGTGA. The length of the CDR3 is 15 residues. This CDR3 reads CASSLWDREKNEQFF. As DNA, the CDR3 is TGTGCCAGCAGCTTATGGGACAGGGAAAAAAATGAGCAGTTCTTC.

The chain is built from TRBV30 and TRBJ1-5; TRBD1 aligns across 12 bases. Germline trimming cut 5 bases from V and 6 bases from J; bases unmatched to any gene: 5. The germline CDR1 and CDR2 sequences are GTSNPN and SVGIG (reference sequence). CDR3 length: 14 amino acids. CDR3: CAWGTGGRGQPQHF. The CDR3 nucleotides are TGTGCCTGGGGGACAGGGGGCAGGGGTCAGCCCCAGCATTTT.

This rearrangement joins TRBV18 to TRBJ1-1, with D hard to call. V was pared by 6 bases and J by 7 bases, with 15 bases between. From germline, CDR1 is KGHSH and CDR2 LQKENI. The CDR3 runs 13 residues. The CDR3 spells CASSPVRGSEAFF. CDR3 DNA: TGTGCCAGCTCCCCTGTGAGAGGCAGTGAAGCTTTCTTT.

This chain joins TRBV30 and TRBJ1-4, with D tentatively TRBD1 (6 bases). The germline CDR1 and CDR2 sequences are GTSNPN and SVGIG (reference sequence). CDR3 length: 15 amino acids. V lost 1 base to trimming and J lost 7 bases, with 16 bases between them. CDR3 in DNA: TGTGCCTGGAGTGCTTCTGGGGACAACTTTGAAAAACTGTTTTTT. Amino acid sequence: CAWSASGDNFEKLFF.

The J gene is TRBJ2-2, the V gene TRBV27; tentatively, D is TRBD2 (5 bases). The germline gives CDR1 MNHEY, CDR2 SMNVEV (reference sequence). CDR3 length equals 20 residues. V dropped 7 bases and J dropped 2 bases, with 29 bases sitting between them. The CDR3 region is CASTPPRTGPAIDNTGELFF. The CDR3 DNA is TGTGCCAGCACCCCCCCTCGGACTGGTCCAGCGATAGACAACACCGGGGAGCTGTTTTTT.

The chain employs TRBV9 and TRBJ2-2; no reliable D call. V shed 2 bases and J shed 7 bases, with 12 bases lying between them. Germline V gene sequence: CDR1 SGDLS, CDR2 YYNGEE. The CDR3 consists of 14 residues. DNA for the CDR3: TGTGCCAGCAGCGTTCGACAAGAGAGCGGGGAGCTGTTTTTT. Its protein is CASSVRQESGELFF.

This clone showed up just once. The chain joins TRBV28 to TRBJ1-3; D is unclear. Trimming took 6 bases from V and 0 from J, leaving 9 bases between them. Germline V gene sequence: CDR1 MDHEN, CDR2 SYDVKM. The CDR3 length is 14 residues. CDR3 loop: CASRRGFSGNTIYF. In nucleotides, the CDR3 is TGTGCCAGCAGGAGAGGGTTCTCTGGAAACACCATATATTTT.

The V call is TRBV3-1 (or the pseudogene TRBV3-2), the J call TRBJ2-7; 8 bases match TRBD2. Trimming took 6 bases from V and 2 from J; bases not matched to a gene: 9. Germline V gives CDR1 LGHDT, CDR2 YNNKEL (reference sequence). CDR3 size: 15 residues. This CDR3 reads CASSYSSGLPYEQYF. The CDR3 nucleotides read TGTGCCAGCAGTTACTCTAGCGGGCTCCCCTACGAGCAGTACTTC.

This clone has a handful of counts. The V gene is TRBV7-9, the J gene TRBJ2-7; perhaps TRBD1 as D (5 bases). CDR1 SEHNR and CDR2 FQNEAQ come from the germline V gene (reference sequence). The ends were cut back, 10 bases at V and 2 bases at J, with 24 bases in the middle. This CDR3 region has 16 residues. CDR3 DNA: TGTGCCACCTCCCTACTGGCCAGGGATGGACCCTACGAGCAGTACTTC. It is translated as CATSLLARDGPYEQYF.

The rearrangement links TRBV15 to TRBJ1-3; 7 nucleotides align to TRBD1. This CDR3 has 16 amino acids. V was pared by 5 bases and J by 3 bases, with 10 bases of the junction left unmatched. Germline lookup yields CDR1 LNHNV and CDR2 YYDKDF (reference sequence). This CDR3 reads CATSFDRDLFGNTIYF. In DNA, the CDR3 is TGTGCCACCAGCTTTGACAGGGACCTTTTTGGAAACACCATATATTTT.

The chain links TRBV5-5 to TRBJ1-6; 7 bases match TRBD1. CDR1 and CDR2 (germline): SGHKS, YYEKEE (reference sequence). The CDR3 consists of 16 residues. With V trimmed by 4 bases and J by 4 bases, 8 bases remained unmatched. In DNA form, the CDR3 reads TGTGCCAGCAGCAAAGACAGGGTGGATTATAATTCACCCCTCCACTTT. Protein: CASSKDRVDYNSPLHF.

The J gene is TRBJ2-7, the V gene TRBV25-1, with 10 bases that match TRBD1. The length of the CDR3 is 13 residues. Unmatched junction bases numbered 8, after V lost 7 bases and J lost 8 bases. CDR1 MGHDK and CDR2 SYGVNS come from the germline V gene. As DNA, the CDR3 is TGTGCCAGCAAGACAGGGGGCTCTTCCCAGCAGTACTTC. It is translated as CASKTGGSSQQYF.

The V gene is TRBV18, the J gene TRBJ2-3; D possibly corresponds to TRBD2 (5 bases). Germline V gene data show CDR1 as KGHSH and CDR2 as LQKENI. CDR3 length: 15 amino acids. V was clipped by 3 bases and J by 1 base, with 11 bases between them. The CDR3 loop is CASSPSPAGTDTQYF. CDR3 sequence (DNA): TGTGCCAGCTCACCTAGCCCAGCGGGCACAGATACGCAGTATTTT. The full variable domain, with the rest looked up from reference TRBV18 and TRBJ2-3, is NAGVMQNPRHLVRRRGQEARLRCSPMKGHSHVYWYRQLPEEGLKFMVYLQKENIIDESGMPKERFSAEFPKEGPSILRIQQVVRGDSAAYFCASSPSPAGTDTQYFGPGTRLTVL.

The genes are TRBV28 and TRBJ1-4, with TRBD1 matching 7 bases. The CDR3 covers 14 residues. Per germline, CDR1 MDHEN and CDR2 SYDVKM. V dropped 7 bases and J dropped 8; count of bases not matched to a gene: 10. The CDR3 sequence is CASTSGQGEEKLFF. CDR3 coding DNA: TGTGCCAGCACCTCGGGGCAGGGGGAGGAAAAACTGTTTTTT.

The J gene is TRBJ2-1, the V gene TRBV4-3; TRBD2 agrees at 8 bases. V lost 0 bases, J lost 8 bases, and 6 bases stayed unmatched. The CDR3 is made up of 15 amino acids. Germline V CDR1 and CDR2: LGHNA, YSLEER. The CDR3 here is CASSQEGRGADEQFF. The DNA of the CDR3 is TGCGCCAGCAGCCAAGAAGGGCGGGGGGCTGATGAGCAGTTCTTC.